A selection of T cell receptor beta chains follows, all from one sample in a study of Graves' ophthalmopathy and Graves' hyperthyroidism. Via MiXCR, TCRdb re-called the multiplex PCR reads, giving one row per CDR3 protein. Of more than 550,000 distinct CDR3 sequences listed, approximately 39% are singletons. The sample comprised peripheral blood. The receptors stem from an adult man with Graves' ophthalmopathy. CDR3s include the opening cysteine and the closing phenylalanine or tryptophan. A D gene is named only where the DNA matches it firmly. Some rows have no size entry. The others give once, few or many, or a class for an expanded clone.

d_call clone_size j_call v_call cdr3_aa cdr3_nt
TRBD1 NA TRBJ1-6 TRBV7-9 CASSLAGQPGNSPLHF TGTGCCAGCAGCTTAGCGGGACAGCCTGGTAATTCACCCCTCCACTTT
TRBD2 many TRBJ2-7 TRBV29-1 CSVEDSGVTYEQYF TGCAGCGTTGAAGATAGCGGGGTTACCTACGAGCAGTACTTC
NA NA TRBJ1-5 TRBV4-1 CVSSQGRGGQNQPQHF TGCGTCAGCAGCCAAGGACGGGGAGGGCAGAATCAGCCCCAGCATTTT
TRBD1 NA TRBJ1-2 TRBV29-1 CSVVGQGGYTF TGCAGCGTGGTTGGACAGGGTGGCTACACCTTC
NA few TRBJ2-7 TRBV5-1 CTSNPTGYSYEQYF TGCACCAGCAACCCAACAGGCTACTCCTACGAGCAGTACTTC
TRBD1 NA TRBJ1-5 TRBV19 CASSTRTGYSNQPQHF TGTGCCAGTAGTACTCGGACAGGGTATAGCAATCAGCCCCAGCATTTT
NA NA TRBJ1-4 TRBV29-1 CSVQQDAGGEKLFF TGCAGCGTGCAACAGGATGCGGGGGGCGAAAAACTGTTTTTT
NA NA TRBJ2-5 TRBV5-8 CASSLDSGVRETQYF TGTGCCAGCAGCTTGGACTCGGGAGTTAGGGAGACCCAGTACTTC
NA many TRBJ1-2 TRBV20-1 CSAPDGVANYGYTF TGCAGTGCCCCGGACGGGGTTGCGAACTATGGCTACACCTTC
NA few TRBJ1-1 TRBV10-3 CASSAQGRSGTEAFF TGTGCCAGCAGTGCTCAGGGGCGGTCGGGCACTGAAGCTTTCTTT
TRBD1 NA TRBJ1-1 TRBV12-3/TRBV12-4 CASSPRDRGDTEAFF TGTGCCAGCAGTCCTAGGGACAGGGGAGACACTGAAGCTTTCTTT
TRBD1 few TRBJ2-7 TRBV5-1 CASSPSGTGGSEQYF TGCGCCAGCAGCCCGTCCGGGACAGGGGGCTCCGAGCAGTACTTC
NA many TRBJ1-5 TRBV12-3/TRBV12-4 CASRPPGSNQPQHF TGTGCCAGCAGGCCCCCCGGGAGCAATCAGCCCCAGCATTTT
TRBD1 NA TRBJ2-5 TRBV29-1 CSVGQGKFQETQYF TGCAGCGTTGGACAGGGTAAATTCCAAGAGACCCAGTACTTC
NA once TRBJ2-5 TRBV11-2 CASSLWGDQETQYF TGTGCCAGCAGCTTATGGGGGGATCAAGAGACCCAGTACTTC
NA few TRBJ1-5 TRBV7-8 CASSSGMGPYSNQPQHF TGTGCCAGCAGCTCAGGCATGGGCCCTTATAGCAATCAGCCCCAGCATTTT
NA few TRBJ2-5 TRBV27 CASSSDGSGETQYF TGTGCCAGCAGTTCTGACGGGAGTGGGGAGACCCAGTACTTC
NA NA TRBJ2-7 TRBV30 CAWSLTYEQYF TGTGCCTGGAGCCTTACCTACGAGCAGTACTTC
NA many TRBJ2-7 TRBV7-9 CASSLRDQSYEQYF TGTGCCAGCAGCCTCCGGGACCAAAGCTACGAGCAGTACTTC
NA many TRBJ1-1 TRBV6-6 CASSYLATANTEAFF TGTGCCAGCAGTTACTTAGCGACCGCGAACACTGAAGCTTTCTTT
NA NA TRBJ1-2 TRBV9 CASSSGQEHYGYTF TGTGCCAGCAGCTCCGGCCAGGAGCACTATGGCTACACCTTC
TRBD2 NA TRBJ2-7 TRBV10-3 CAISESPSGGENNEQYF TGTGCCATCAGTGAGAGTCCTAGCGGGGGGGAGAACAATGAGCAGTACTTC
NA NA TRBJ2-1 TRBV2 CASSPGLFYNEQFF TGTGCCAGCAGTCCAGGACTATTCTACAATGAGCAGTTCTTC
NA many TRBJ1-2 TRBV12-3/TRBV12-4 CASSLAQDYGYTF TGTGCCAGCAGTTTAGCTCAGGACTATGGCTACACCTTC
NA few TRBJ2-5 TRBV25-1 CASTPGAETQYF TGTGCCAGCACCCCAGGGGCGGAGACCCAGTACTTC
TRBD2 few TRBJ2-1 TRBV24-1 CATSVSGSGSEQFF TGTGCCACCAGTGTGAGCGGGAGTGGAAGTGAGCAGTTCTTC
NA many TRBJ1-6 TRBV6-5 CASSPTGLRSPLHF TGTGCCAGCAGCCCCACGGGGCTTCGATCACCCCTCCACTTT
TRBD2 NA TRBJ2-5 TRBV11-2 CASSLGVAGGRAAQYF TGTGCCAGCAGCTTAGGCGTGGCGGGGGGGCGAGCGGCCCAGTACTTC
NA NA TRBJ2-2 TRBV6-6 CAISPQGSITGELFF TGTGCCATCAGCCCCCAGGGGTCGATCACCGGGGAGCTGTTTTTT
NA NA TRBJ2-7 TRBV29-1 CSVARTEQYF TGCAGCGTTGCCAGGACAGAGCAGTACTTC
NA many TRBJ2-2 TRBV19 CASSTQGKNTGELFF TGTGCCAGTAGTACCCAGGGGAAGAACACCGGGGAGCTGTTTTTT
NA many TRBJ1-2 TRBV10-3 CASRVRANYGYTF TGTGCCAGCAGGGTCAGAGCTAACTATGGCTACACCTTC
NA many TRBJ1-1 TRBV5-1 CASSPMGPTNTEAFF TGCGCCAGCAGCCCTATGGGACCGACCAACACTGAAGCTTTCTTT
TRBD1 many TRBJ1-5 TRBV12-3/TRBV12-4 CASSGQGRQPQHF TGTGCCAGCAGTGGACAGGGAAGGCAGCCCCAGCATTTT
NA few TRBJ2-2 TRBV15 CATSRPVRGFTTGELFF TGTGCCACCAGCAGACCTGTAAGGGGGTTTACCACCGGGGAGCTGTTTTTT
TRBD1 few TRBJ2-7 TRBV12-3/TRBV12-4 CASSQLGTGSSYEQYF TGTGCCAGCAGTCAGCTAGGGACAGGGAGCTCCTACGAGCAGTACTTC
NA NA TRBJ2-7 TRBV20-1 CSANLRGLSYEQYF TGCAGTGCTAACCTCAGGGGTCTTTCCTACGAGCAGTACTTC